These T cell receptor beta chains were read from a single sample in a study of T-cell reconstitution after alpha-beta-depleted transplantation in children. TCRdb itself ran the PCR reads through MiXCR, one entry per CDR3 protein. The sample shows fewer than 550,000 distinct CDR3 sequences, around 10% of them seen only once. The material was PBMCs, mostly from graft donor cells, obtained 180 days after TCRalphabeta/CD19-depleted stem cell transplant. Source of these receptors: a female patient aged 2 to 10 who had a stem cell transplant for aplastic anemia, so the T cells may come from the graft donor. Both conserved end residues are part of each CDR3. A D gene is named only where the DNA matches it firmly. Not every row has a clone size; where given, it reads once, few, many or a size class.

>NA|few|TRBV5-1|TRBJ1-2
TGCGCCAGCAGCTTGGAAGCCGGGAGGAACTATGGCTACACCTTC
CASSLEAGRNYGYTF
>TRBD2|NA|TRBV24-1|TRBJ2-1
TGTGCCACCAGTGACCCGGGACTAGCGGCCCGAGGATCCTACAATGAGCAGTTCTTC
CATSDPGLAARGSYNEQFF
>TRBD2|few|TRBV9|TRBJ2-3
TGTGCCAGCAGCACCCGGACTAGCGATGGAGATACGCAGTATTTT
CASSTRTSDGDTQYF
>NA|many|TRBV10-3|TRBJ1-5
TGTGCCATCAGTGAGTTGGGTCCAGATAGCAATCAGCCCCAGCATTTT
CAISELGPDSNQPQHF
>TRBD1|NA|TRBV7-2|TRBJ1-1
TGTGCCAGCAGCCATGGACAGGGGGCCTCTGAAGCTTTCTTT
CASSHGQGASEAFF
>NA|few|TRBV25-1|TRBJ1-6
TGTGCCAGCAGTGAGAGCTCCTATAATTCACCCCTCCACTTT
CASSESSYNSPLHF
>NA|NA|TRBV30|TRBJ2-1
TGTGCCTGGAGTAAAGGACCTACGGGTAATGAGCAGTTCTTC
CAWSKGPTGNEQFF
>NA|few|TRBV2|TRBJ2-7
TGTGCCAGCAGTGCCACAGGGTTCGAGCAGTACTTC
CASSATGFEQYF
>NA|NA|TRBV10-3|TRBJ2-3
TGTGCCATCAAGGACACAGATACGCAGTATTTT
CAIKDTDTQYF
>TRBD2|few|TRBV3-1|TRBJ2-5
TGTGCCAGCAGCCAAGTCAAAGCGGGAGGGAGCCAGTACTTC
CASSQVKAGGSQYF
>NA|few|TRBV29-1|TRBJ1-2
TGCAGCGTTGAAAGGCCCTCGCGCAGGGGATACTTTCGGGGCTACACCTTC
CSVERPSRRGYFRGYTF
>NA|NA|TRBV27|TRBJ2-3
TGTGCCAGCAGTCGATTGCAGGCCCGCAAAGGCACAGATACGCAGTATTTT
CASSRLQARKGTDTQYF
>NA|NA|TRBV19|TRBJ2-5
TGTGCCAGTAAAGTAAAGGGGCGGGATTCTTCCGAGACCCAGTACTTC
CASKVKGRDSSETQYF
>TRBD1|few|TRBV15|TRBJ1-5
TGTGCCACCAGCGGAGGAGGGACAGGGGGTCAGCCCCAGCATTTT
CATSGGGTGGQPQHF
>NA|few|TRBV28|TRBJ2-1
TGTGCCAGCAGTTCCTCCGGGAACGGGTGGGGTAATGAGCAGTTCTTC
CASSSSGNGWGNEQFF
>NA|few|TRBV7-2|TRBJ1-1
TGTGCCAGCAGCTCGAGAGTGAACACTGAAGCTTTCTTT
CASSSRVNTEAFF
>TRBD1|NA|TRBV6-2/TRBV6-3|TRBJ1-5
TGTGCCAGCGACGGACAGGGACGGCAGCCCCAGCATTTT
CASDGQGRQPQHF
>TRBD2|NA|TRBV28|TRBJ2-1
TGTGCCAGCAGTTACTCCTCGGGACTAGCGGGACAGGGTGGGAATGAGCAGTTCTTC
CASSYSSGLAGQGGNEQFF
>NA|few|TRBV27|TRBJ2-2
TGTGCCAGCAGTTTTCACAGCGGGGAGCTGTTTTTT
CASSFHSGELFF
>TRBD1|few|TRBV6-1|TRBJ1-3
TGTGCCAGCAGGGACAGGAGCTCTGGAAACACCATATATTTT
CASRDRSSGNTIYF
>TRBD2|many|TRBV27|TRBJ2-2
TGTGCCAGCAGTTTAGGACTAGCGGGCTACACCGGGGAGCTGTTTTTT
CASSLGLAGYTGELFF
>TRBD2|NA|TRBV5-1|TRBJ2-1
TGCGCCAGCAGCTTGGGTAGTCTAGCGGCGGGGTACAATGAGCAGTTCTTC
CASSLGSLAAGYNEQFF
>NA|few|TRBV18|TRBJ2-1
TGTGCCAGCTCACCACCTCGGGACGGTCGGGATGAGCAGTTCTTC
CASSPPRDGRDEQFF
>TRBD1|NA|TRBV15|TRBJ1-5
TGTGCCACCAGCGAGTCTGGGACAGTCACGGATCAGCCCCAGCATTTT
CATSESGTVTDQPQHF